This T cell receptor (beta chain) was recorded in a study of blood T cell repertoires in COVID-19. Study context: The study drew acute and convalescent COVID-19 samples from the United States, Italy and Spain. T cells, B-cell-depleted T cells, or PBMCs supplied cDNA or gDNA.

Concerning this clone itself: An end of the junction differs from the germline gene, which may be a read error.

The CDR3 covers 15 residues. Germline-derived CDR1 and CDR2 are SSHAT and FNYEAQ (reference sequence). Original processing methods: Reference gene primer amplification yielded estimated nucleated cell counts. This table comes from immunoSEQ multiplex PCR, and its TCRdb copy is limited to in-frame clones, with some not included. From that table come the V and J calls and clone size; the DNA was used to work out D and trimming. The sample shows a few hundred thousand clones, roughly nine tenths of them seen only once. The sample was peripheral blood. This sequence originates from a woman between 40 and 55 years old who had recovered from COVID-19. The rearrangement uses TRBV7-7 and TRBJ2-5; 9 positions agree with TRBD2. The CDR3 coding sequence is TGTGCTAGCAGCCAAACTAGCGGGTGGAGAGAGACCCAGTACTTC. Translated: CASSQTSGWRETQYF.